This T cell receptor (beta chain) was retrieved from a study of neurological immune-mediated disorders. The V end was cut by 6 bases, the J end by 2 bases, with 11 bases between. The CDR3 runs 13 residues. Germline V gene sequence: CDR1 DFQATT, CDR2 SNEGSKA (reference sequence). TCRdb re-derived calls from the 5' RACE reads in MiXCR, one entry per CDR3 protein. The sample has approximately 36,000 distinct CDR3 sequences, approximately 10% seen once. As for time point: technical triplicate 1. This clonotype was found many times. The sequence was collected from a man between 60 and 75 years old with HTLV-1-associated myelopathy (HAM/TSP). The V gene is TRBV20-1, the J gene TRBJ2-1; the D gene is possibly TRBD2 (6 bases). Sequences were obtained from PBMCs. The CDR3 here is CSARTKTYNEQFF. Here the CDR3 DNA reads TGCAGTGCCCGGACTAAAACCTACAATGAGCAGTTCTTC.